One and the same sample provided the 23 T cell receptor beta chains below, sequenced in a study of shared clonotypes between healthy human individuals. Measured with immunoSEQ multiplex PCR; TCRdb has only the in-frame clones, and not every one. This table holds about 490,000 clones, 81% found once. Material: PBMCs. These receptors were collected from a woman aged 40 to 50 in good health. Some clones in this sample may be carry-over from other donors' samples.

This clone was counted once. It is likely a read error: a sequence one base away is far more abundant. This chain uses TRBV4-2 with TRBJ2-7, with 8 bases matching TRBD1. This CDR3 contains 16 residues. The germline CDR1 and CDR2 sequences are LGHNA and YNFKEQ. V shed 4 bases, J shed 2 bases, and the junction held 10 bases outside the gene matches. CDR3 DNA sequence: TGTGCCAGCAGCCGAGAGGAGGCGACAGGGGCCTACGAGCAGTACTTC. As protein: CASSREEATGAYEQYF.

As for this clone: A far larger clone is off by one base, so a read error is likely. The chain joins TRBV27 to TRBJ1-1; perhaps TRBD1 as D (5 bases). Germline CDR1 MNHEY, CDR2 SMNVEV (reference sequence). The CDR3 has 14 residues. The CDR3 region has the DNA TGTGCCAGCAGTTTGCAGGGCCCGAACGCTGAAGCTTTCTTT. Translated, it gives CASSLQGPNAEAFF.

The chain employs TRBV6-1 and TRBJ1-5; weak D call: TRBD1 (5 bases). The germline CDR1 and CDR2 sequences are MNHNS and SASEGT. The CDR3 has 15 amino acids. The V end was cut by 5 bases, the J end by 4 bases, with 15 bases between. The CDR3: CASSRGAGPNQPQHF. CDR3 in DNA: TGTGCCAGCAGTCGAGGGGCAGGCCCTAATCAGCCCCAGCATTTT.

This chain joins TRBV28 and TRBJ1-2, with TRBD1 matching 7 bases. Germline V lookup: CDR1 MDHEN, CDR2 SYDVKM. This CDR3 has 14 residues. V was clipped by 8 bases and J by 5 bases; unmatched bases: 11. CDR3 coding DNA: TGTGCCAGCTCCAGATCAGGGGGTTGGTATGGCTACACCTTC. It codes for CASSRSGGWYGYTF.

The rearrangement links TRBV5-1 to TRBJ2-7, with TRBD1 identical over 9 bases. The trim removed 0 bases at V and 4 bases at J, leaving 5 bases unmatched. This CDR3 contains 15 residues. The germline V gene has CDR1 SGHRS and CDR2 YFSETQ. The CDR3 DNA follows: TGCGCCAGCAGCTTGGCGGGACAGGGTATTTACGAGCAGTACTTC. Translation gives CASSLAGQGIYEQYF.

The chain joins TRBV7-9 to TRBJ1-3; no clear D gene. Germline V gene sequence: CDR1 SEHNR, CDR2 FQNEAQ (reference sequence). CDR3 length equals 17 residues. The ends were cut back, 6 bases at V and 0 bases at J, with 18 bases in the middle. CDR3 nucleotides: TGTGCCAGCAGTTTACGGGCCTCAGCCCTCTCTGGAAACACCATATATTTT. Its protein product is CASSLRASALSGNTIYF. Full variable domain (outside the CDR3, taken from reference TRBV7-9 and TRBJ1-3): DTGVSQNPRHKITKRGQNVTFRCDPISEHNRLYWYRQTLGQGPEFLTYFQNEAQLEKSRLLSDRFSAERPKGSFSTLEIQRTEQGDSAMYLCASSLRASALSGNTIYFGEGSWLTVV.

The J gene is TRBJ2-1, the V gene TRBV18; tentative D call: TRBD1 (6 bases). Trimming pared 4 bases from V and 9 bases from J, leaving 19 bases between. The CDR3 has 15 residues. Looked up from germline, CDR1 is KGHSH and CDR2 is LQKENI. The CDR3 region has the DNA TGTGCCAGCTCACTGGACAGAGGGATCTATAGTGAGCAGTTCTTC. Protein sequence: CASSLDRGIYSEQFF.

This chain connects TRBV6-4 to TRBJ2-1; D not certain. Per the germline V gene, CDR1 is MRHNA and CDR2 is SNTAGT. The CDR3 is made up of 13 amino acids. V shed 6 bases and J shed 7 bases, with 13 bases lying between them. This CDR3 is CASSISLGNEQFF. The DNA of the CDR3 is TGTGCCAGCAGCATCTCATTGGGGAATGAGCAGTTCTTC.

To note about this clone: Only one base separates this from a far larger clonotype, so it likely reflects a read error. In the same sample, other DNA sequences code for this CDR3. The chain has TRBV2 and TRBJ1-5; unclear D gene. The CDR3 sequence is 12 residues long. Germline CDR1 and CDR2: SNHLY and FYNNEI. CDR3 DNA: TGTGCTAGCAAATGGAGCAATCAGCCCCAGCATTTT. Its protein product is CASKWSNQPQHF.

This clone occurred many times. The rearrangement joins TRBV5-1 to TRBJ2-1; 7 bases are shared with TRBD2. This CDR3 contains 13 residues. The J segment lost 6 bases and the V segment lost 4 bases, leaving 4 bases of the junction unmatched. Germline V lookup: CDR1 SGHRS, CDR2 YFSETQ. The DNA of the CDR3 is TGCGCCAGCAGCCCCCTAGCGGCCAATGAGCAGTTCTTC. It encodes CASSPLAANEQFF. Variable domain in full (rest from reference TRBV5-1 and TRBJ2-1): KAGVTQTPRYLIKTRGQQVTLSCSPISGHRSVSWYQQTPGQGLQFLFEYFSETQRNKGNFPGRFSGRQFSNSRSEMNVSTLELGDSALYLCASSPLAANEQFFGPGTRLTVL.

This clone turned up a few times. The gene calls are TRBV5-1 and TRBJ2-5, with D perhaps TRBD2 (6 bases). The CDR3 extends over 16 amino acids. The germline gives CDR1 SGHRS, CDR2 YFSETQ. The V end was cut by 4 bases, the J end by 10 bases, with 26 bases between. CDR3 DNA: TGCGCCAGCAGCCCGCAGGGCGGGAAGGCCGTTGGAGACCAGTACTTC. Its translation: CASSPQGGKAVGDQYF.

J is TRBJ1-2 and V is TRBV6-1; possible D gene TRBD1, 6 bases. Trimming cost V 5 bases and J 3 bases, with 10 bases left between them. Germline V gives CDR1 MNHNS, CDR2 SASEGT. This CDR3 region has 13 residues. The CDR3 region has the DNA TGTGCCAGCAGTAGGGCAGGGGACTATGGCTACACCTTC. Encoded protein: CASSRAGDYGYTF.

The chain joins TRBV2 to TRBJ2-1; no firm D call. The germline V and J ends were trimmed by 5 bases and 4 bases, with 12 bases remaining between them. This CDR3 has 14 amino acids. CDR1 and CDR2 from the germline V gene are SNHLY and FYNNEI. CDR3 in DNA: TGTGCCAGCAGTTGGGCTAGTTCGTACAATGAGCAGTTCTTC. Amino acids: CASSWASSYNEQFF.

CDR3 residues: CASSLVISGANVLTF. CDR3 DNA: TGCGCCAGCAGCTTGGTGATCTCTGGGGCCAACGTCCTGACTTTC. The V and J genes are TRBV5-1 and TRBJ2-6; no clear D gene. The germline gives CDR1 SGHRS, CDR2 YFSETQ. Trimming shortened V by 0 bases and J by 0 bases, and 4 bases separated the two germline ends. The CDR3 is made up of 15 amino acids.

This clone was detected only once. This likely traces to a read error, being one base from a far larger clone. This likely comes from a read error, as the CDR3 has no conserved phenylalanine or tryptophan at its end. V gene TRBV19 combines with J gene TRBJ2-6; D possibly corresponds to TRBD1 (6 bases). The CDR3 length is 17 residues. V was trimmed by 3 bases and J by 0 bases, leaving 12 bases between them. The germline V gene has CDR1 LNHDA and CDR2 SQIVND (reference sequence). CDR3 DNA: TGTGCCAGTAGTATTTCTGGACAGACCTCTGGGGCCAACGTCCTGACTTGC. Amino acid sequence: CASSISGQTSGANVLTC.

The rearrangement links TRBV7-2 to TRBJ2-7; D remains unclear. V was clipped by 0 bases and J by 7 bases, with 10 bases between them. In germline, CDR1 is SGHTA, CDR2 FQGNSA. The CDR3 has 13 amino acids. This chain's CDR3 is CASSLAVLREQYF. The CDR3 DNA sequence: TGTGCCAGCAGCTTAGCTGTCCTTAGGGAGCAGTACTTC.

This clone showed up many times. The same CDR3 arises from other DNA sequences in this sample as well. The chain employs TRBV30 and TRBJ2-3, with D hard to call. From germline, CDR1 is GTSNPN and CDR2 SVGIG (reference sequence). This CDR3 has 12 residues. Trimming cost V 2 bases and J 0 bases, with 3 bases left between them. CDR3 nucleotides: TGTGCCTGGAGTACTAGCACAGATACGCAGTATTTT. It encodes CAWSTSTDTQYF.

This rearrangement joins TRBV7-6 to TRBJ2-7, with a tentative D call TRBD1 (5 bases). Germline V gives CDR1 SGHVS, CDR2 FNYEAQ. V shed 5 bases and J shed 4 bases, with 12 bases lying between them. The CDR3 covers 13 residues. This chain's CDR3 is CASSPRVVYEQYF. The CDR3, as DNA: TGTGCCAGCAGCCCCAGGGTCGTTTACGAGCAGTACTTC.

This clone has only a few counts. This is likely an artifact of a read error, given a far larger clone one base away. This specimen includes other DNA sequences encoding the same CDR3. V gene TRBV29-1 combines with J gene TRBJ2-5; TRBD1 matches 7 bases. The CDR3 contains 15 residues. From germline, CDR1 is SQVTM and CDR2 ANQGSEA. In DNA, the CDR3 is TGCAGCGTTGGCCCCCATGACAGGGTTGGAGAGACACAGTACTTC. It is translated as CSVGPHDRVGETQYF.

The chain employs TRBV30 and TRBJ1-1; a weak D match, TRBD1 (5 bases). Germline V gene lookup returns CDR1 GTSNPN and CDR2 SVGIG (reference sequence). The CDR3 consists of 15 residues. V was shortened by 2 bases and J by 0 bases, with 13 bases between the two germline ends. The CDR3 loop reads CAWSRFKGMNTEAFF. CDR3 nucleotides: TGTGCCTGGAGTAGATTTAAGGGGATGAACACTGAAGCTTTCTTT.

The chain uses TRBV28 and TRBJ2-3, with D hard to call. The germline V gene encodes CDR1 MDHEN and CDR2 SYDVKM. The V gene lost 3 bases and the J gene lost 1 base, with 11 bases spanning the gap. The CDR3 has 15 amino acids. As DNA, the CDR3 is TGTGCCAGCAGTTTGGCGGTTTTTCGCACAGATACGCAGTATTTT. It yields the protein CASSLAVFRTDTQYF.

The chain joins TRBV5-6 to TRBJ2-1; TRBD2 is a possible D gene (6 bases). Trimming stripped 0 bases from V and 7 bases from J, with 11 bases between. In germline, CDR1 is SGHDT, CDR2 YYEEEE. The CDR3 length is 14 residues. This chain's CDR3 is CASSLAGVENEQFF. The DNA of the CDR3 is TGTGCCAGCAGCTTGGCGGGAGTGGAGAATGAGCAGTTCTTC.

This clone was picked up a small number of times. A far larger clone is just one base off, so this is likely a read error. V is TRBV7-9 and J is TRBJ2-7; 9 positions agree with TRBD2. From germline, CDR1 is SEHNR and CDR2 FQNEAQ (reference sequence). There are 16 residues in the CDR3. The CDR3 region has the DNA TGTGTCAGCAGCTTAGTGGGGCTAGCGGGATCCTACGAGCAGTACTTC. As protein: CVSSLVGLAGSYEQYF.